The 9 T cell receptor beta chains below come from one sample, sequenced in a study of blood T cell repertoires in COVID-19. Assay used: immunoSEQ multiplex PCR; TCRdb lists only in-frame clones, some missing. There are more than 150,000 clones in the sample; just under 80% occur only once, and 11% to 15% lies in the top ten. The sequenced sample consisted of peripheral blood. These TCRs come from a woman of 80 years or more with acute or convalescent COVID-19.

This CDR3 reads CANLNSGGQGFFYEQYF. The DNA for the CDR3 is TGTGCTAATCTGAATAGCGGTGGACAGGGCTTTTTCTACGAGCAGTACTTC. The gene calls are TRBV2 and TRBJ2-7; TRBD1 aligns across 8 bases. The germline CDR1 and CDR2 sequences are SNHLY and FYNNEI. This CDR3 has 17 amino acids.

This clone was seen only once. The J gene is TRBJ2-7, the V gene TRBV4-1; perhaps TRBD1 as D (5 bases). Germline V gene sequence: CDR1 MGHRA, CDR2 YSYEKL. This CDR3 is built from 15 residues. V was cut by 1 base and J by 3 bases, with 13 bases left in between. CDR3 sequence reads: CASSQVGAGSYEQYF. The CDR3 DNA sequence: TGCGCCAGCAGCCAAGTTGGGGCAGGTAGCTACGAGCAGTACTTC.

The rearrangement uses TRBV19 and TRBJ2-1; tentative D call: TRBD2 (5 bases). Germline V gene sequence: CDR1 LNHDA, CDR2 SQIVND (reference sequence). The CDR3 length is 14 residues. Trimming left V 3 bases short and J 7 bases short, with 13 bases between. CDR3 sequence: CASSIGGRENEQFF. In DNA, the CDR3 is TGTGCCAGTAGTATTGGAGGTCGAGAAAATGAGCAGTTCTTC.

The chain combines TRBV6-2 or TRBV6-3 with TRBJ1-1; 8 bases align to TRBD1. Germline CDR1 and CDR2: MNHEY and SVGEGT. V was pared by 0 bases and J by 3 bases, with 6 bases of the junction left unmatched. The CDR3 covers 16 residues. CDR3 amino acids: CASSYSTGEVDTEAFF. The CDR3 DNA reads TGTGCCAGCAGTTACTCGACAGGGGAAGTAGACACTGAAGCTTTCTTT.

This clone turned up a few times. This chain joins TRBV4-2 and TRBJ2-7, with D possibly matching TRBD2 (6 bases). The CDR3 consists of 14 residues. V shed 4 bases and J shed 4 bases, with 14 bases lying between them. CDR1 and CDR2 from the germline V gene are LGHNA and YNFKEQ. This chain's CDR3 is CASSPGHGGYEQYF. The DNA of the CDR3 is TGTGCCAGCAGCCCCGGGCATGGGGGGTACGAGCAGTACTTC.

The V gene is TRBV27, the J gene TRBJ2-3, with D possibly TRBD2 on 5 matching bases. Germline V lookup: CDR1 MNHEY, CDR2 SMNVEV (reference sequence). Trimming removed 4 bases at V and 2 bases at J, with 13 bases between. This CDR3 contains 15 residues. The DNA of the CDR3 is TGTGCCAGCAGTTACGGGGTTGGTTTCACAGATACGCAGTATTTT. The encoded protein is CASSYGVGFTDTQYF.

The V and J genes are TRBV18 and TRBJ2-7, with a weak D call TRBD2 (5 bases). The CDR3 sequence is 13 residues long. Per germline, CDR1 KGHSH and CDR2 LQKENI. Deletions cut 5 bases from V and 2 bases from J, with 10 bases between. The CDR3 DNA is TGTGCCAGCTCAACGGGAACTACCTACGAGCAGTACTTC. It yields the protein CASSTGTTYEQYF.

CDR3 region: CASSPSGTSVYNEQFF. For the CDR3, the DNA is TGTGCCAGCAGCCCTTCCGGGACTAGCGTTTACAATGAGCAGTTCTTC. The chain couples TRBV11-2 to TRBJ2-1; 10 nucleotides agree with TRBD2. Losses at the gene ends were 5 bases for V and 4 bases for J; bases not matched to a gene: 8. Germline V gives CDR1 SGHAT, CDR2 FQNNGV. The CDR3 spans 16 residues.

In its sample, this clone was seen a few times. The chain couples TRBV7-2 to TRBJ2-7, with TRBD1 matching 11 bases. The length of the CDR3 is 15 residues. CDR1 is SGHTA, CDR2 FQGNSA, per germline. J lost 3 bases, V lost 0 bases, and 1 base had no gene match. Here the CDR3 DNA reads TGTGCCAGCAGCTTAGCCGGGACAGGGGGCTACGAGCAGTACTTC. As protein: CASSLAGTGGYEQYF. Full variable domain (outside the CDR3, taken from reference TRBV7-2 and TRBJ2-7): GAGVSQSPSNKVTEKGKDVELRCDPISGHTALYWYRQSLGQGLEFLIYFQGNSAPDKSGLPSDRFSAERTGGSVSTLTIQRTQQEDSAVYLCASSLAGTGGYEQYFGPGTRLTVT.